The present T cell receptor (beta chain) was sequenced within a study of T-cell reconstitution after alpha-beta-depleted transplantation in children. Unique molecular identifiers were used to barcode this TCRbeta library. In TCRdb, the PCR reads were re-called with MiXCR into one record per CDR3 protein. Among around 340,000 distinct CDR3 sequences listed, about 14% were seen once. This clonotype was seen many times. The CDR3 has 13 amino acids. Germline CDR1 and CDR2: SQVTM and ANQGSEA. Trimming cost V 7 bases and J 7 bases, with 16 bases left between them. The chain recombines TRBV29-1 with TRBJ2-2, with D possibly TRBD1 on 5 matching bases. The sequencing here drew on PBMCs, taken from the stem cell graft. The clonotype originates from a human donor who donated a stem cell graft to a child with Fanconi anemia. The CDR3 spells CSACRAGGGELFF. The CDR3 bases are TGCAGCGCTTGCAGGGCCGGCGGCGGGGAGCTGTTTTTT.